These T cell receptor beta chains were read from a single sample in a study of blood T cell repertoires in COVID-19. Sequenced by immunoSEQ multiplex PCR; TCRdb stores in-frame clones only, minus some. This table has approximately 170,000 clones, approximately 77% appearing once. The sequenced material came from peripheral blood. The receptors shown here come from an elderly woman with active or convalescent COVID-19. The CDR3 runs from the conserved cysteine through the conserved F or W. The D gene is left open where the match is weak.

V gene: TRBV6-5; J gene: TRBJ1-1; D gene: TRBD1; CDR3 DNA: TGTGCCAGCAGTCGTCGACAGGGTGAAGCTTTCTTT; CDR3 protein: CASSRRQGEAFF
V gene: TRBV28; J gene: TRBJ1-2; D gene: -; CDR3 DNA: TGTGCCAGCTCAGTTAGAGGGAGGGGCTATGGCTACACCTTC; CDR3 protein: CASSVRGRGYGYTF
V gene: TRBV5-1; J gene: TRBJ2-5; D gene: -; CDR3 DNA: TGCGCCAGCAGCTCCCTTCCCCAAGAGACCCAGTACTTC; CDR3 protein: CASSSLPQETQYF
V gene: TRBV27; J gene: TRBJ2-7; D gene: TRBD2; CDR3 DNA: TGTGCCAGCAGTCGCGGGGCTAGCGGGAGCTACGAGCAGTACTTC; CDR3 protein: CASSRGASGSYEQYF
V gene: TRBV10-1; J gene: TRBJ1-6; D gene: TRBD1; CDR3 DNA: TGCGCCAGCAGTGACAGGGGGAATTCACCCCTCCACTTT; CDR3 protein: CASSDRGNSPLHF
V gene: TRBV24-1; J gene: TRBJ1-2; D gene: -; CDR3 DNA: TGTGCCACCAGTGCTCCGAACCGGGAAACCTATGGCTACACCTTC; CDR3 protein: CATSAPNRETYGYTF
V gene: TRBV19; J gene: TRBJ2-1; D gene: -; CDR3 DNA: TGTGCCAGTAGTAATTGGCTTTCCTACAATGAGCAGTTCTTC; CDR3 protein: CASSNWLSYNEQFF
V gene: TRBV5-1; J gene: TRBJ1-2; D gene: TRBD1; CDR3 DNA: TGCGCCAGCAGCTGGGGACAGGGCCGCTATGGCTACACCTTC; CDR3 protein: CASSWGQGRYGYTF
V gene: TRBV18; J gene: TRBJ1-3; D gene: -; CDR3 DNA: TGTGCCAGCTCACCCTATGACACTGGAAACACCATATATTTT; CDR3 protein: CASSPYDTGNTIYF
V gene: TRBV7-2; J gene: TRBJ2-7; D gene: -; CDR3 DNA: TGTGCCAGCAGCTTAGCCGGGAGCGGTGACGAGCAGTACTTC; CDR3 protein: CASSLAGSGDEQYF
V gene: TRBV29-1; J gene: TRBJ2-7; D gene: TRBD2; CDR3 DNA: TGCAGCGTCGCCGGGACTAGCGGGAGAGGGAGTGGCGAGCAGTACTTC; CDR3 protein: CSVAGTSGRGSGEQYF
V gene: TRBV9; J gene: TRBJ2-1; D gene: TRBD2; CDR3 DNA: TGTGCCAGCAGCGTGGGGGAGCGGGACTCCTACAATGAGCAGTTCTTC; CDR3 protein: CASSVGERDSYNEQFF
V gene: TRBV6-5; J gene: TRBJ2-1; D gene: TRBD2; CDR3 DNA: TGTGCCAGCAGTTACTCGGCTAGCGGGGGCAATGAGCAGTTCTTC; CDR3 protein: CASSYSASGGNEQFF
V gene: TRBV7-8; J gene: TRBJ2-7; D gene: TRBD1; CDR3 DNA: TGTGCCAGCAGCATTGGGACAGGGGTGAGGAACGAGCAGTACTTC; CDR3 protein: CASSIGTGVRNEQYF